Listed below are T cell receptor beta chains from one sample, sequenced in a study of T-cell reconstitution after alpha-beta-depleted transplantation in children. Using its own MiXCR run on the PCR reads, TCRdb lists one record per CDR3 protein. The profile shows around 500,000 distinct CDR3 sequences, 23% of them singletons. The source was PBMCs, mostly from graft donor cells, collected 360 days after TCRalphabeta/CD19-depleted stem cell transplant. These receptors came from a boy younger than two who had a stem cell transplant for acute myeloid leukemia, so the T cells may come from the graft donor. CDR3s include the opening cysteine and the closing phenylalanine or tryptophan. Fields, in order: J gene, clone size, V gene, D gene, CDR3 DNA, CDR3 protein. A D gene is named only where the DNA matches it firmly. Some rows have no size entry. The others give once, few or many, or a class for an expanded clone.

J: TRBJ2-1; size: NA; V: TRBV7-8; D: TRBD2; DNA: TGTGCCAGCAGCTTAGCTCTAGCGGGGGGCCACAATGAGCAGTTCTTC; CDR3: CASSLALAGGHNEQFF
J: TRBJ2-2; size: many; V: TRBV5-5; D: NA; DNA: TGTGCCAGCACGTCTAGGGGGGTATCGGACACCGGGGAGCTGTTTTTT; CDR3: CASTSRGVSDTGELFF
J: TRBJ2-1; size: NA; V: TRBV4-3; D: TRBD2; DNA: TGCGCCAGCAGCCTCCTAGGAGTAGCGGGGTCTTTCAATGAGCAGTTCTTC; CDR3: CASSLLGVAGSFNEQFF
J: TRBJ2-5; size: NA; V: TRBV28; D: NA; DNA: TGTGCCAGCAGTTTGGGACTCTCGGCTCAAGAGACCCAGTACTTC; CDR3: CASSLGLSAQETQYF
J: TRBJ2-7; size: NA; V: TRBV19; D: NA; DNA: TGTGCCAGTAGTAAAATCATCGGCGAGCAGTACTTC; CDR3: CASSKIIGEQYF
J: TRBJ2-2; size: many; V: TRBV9; D: TRBD1; DNA: TGTGCCAGCAGCGCCAGGGGGACCGGGGAGCTGTTTTTT; CDR3: CASSARGTGELFF
J: TRBJ1-4; size: NA; V: TRBV30; D: TRBD1; DNA: TGTGCCTCCACGACAGGGAACCTTGAAAAACTGTTTTTT; CDR3: CASTTGNLEKLFF
J: TRBJ2-3; size: many; V: TRBV15; D: TRBD1; DNA: TGTGCCACCAGCAGGCACAGGGGATCAGGGGATACGCAGTATTTT; CDR3: CATSRHRGSGDTQYF
J: TRBJ2-1; size: many; V: TRBV20-1; D: NA; DNA: TGCAGTGCTCACCCCGACAATCTTAGGGACACTGAGCAGTTCTTC; CDR3: CSAHPDNLRDTEQFF
J: TRBJ1-6; size: few; V: TRBV6-5; D: NA; DNA: TGTGCCAGCAGTTACAACCGCAGGGGATCACCCCTCCACTTT; CDR3: CASSYNRRGSPLHF
J: TRBJ2-3; size: many; V: TRBV12-3/TRBV12-4; D: NA; DNA: TGTGCCAGCAGTTTCGAGAGGACAGGCACAGATACGCAGTATTTT; CDR3: CASSFERTGTDTQYF
J: TRBJ1-1; size: many; V: TRBV18; D: NA; DNA: TGTGCCAGCTCACCACCGTTGGGGCCAGCTTTCTTT; CDR3: CASSPPLGPAFF
J: TRBJ2-2; size: NA; V: TRBV7-2; D: NA; DNA: TGTGCCAGCAGCTTAATCTCCGGCGGGGAGCTGTTTTTT; CDR3: CASSLISGGELFF
J: TRBJ2-1; size: many; V: TRBV30; D: TRBD2; DNA: TGTGCCTGGGAACGAGGGACTAGCTTTAATGAGCAGTTCTTC; CDR3: CAWERGTSFNEQFF
J: TRBJ2-3; size: many; V: TRBV7-2; D: NA; DNA: TGTGCCAGCAGCTTACGGATCACAGATACGCAGTATTTT; CDR3: CASSLRITDTQYF
J: TRBJ2-4; size: many; V: TRBV12-3/TRBV12-4; D: TRBD1; DNA: TGTGCCAGCAGACTATACAGGGGCCAAGGGGACATTCAGTACTTC; CDR3: CASRLYRGQGDIQYF
J: TRBJ2-1; size: few; V: TRBV21-1; D: NA; DNA: TGTGCCAGCAGCAGCCGGGACAGAAAATACAATGAGCAGTTCTTC; CDR3: CASSSRDRKYNEQFF
J: TRBJ2-3; size: many; V: TRBV3-1; D: NA; DNA: TGTGCCAGCAGCCACACTACAATAGATACGCAGTATTTT; CDR3: CASSHTTIDTQYF
J: TRBJ2-3; size: many; V: TRBV20-1; D: NA; DNA: TGCAGTGCCACAGGGTGGAGCACAGATACGCAGTATTTT; CDR3: CSATGWSTDTQYF
J: TRBJ1-5; size: NA; V: TRBV12-3/TRBV12-4; D: TRBD1; DNA: TGTGCCAGCAGCGGGACAGCATATCAGCCCCAGCATTTT; CDR3: CASSGTAYQPQHF
J: TRBJ1-1; size: NA; V: TRBV4-3; D: TRBD1; DNA: TGCGCCAGCAGCCAAGACCAGACAGGGGTAGCTTTCTTT; CDR3: CASSQDQTGVAFF
J: TRBJ2-5; size: few; V: TRBV20-1; D: TRBD2; DNA: TGCAGTGCTAGAGCCGCTAGCGGTGTAGAGACCCAGTACTTC; CDR3: CSARAASGVETQYF
J: TRBJ1-1; size: few; V: TRBV20-1; D: NA; DNA: TGCAGTGCTTCCCGAGGAGGAGAAGCTTTCTTT; CDR3: CSASRGGEAFF
J: TRBJ2-3; size: many; V: TRBV18; D: NA; DNA: TGTGCCAGCTCACCTCTAACAGAGTTCACAGATACGCAGTATTTT; CDR3: CASSPLTEFTDTQYF
J: TRBJ1-1; size: NA; V: TRBV12-3/TRBV12-4; D: TRBD1; DNA: TGTGCCAGCAGTTTCGGTCTCGGGACAGGGGGGAGTGAAGCTTTCTTT; CDR3: CASSFGLGTGGSEAFF
J: TRBJ2-3; size: NA; V: TRBV15; D: TRBD2; DNA: TGTGCCACCCACCTCAGCGGGGGGTTAGATACGCAGTATTTT; CDR3: CATHLSGGLDTQYF
J: TRBJ2-3; size: few; V: TRBV5-6; D: TRBD2; DNA: TGTGCCAGCAGCTTGAGGGTCCTAGCGGGGGACACGCAGTATTTT; CDR3: CASSLRVLAGDTQYF
J: TRBJ2-2; size: few; V: TRBV2; D: NA; DNA: TGTGCCAGCAGCCACCCCGGGTTAAACACCGGGGAGCTGTTTTTT; CDR3: CASSHPGLNTGELFF
J: TRBJ2-5; size: NA; V: TRBV7-8; D: NA; DNA: TGTGCCAGCAGCACGGGCGCGGGGTGGACCCAGTACTTC; CDR3: CASSTGAGWTQYF
J: TRBJ2-4; size: NA; V: TRBV12-3/TRBV12-4; D: TRBD1; DNA: TGTGCCAGCAGTTTACAGGGGGCGACGGTTCAGTACTTC; CDR3: CASSLQGATVQYF
J: TRBJ1-6; size: NA; V: TRBV20-1; D: TRBD1; DNA: TGCAGTGCTAGGAGTGGGACAGTAGGTTCACCCCTCCACTTT; CDR3: CSARSGTVGSPLHF
J: TRBJ2-2; size: NA; V: TRBV6-1; D: NA; DNA: TGTGCCAGCAGTGAACAGCCCGGCACCGGGGAGCTGTTTTTT; CDR3: CASSEQPGTGELFF
J: TRBJ2-2; size: many; V: TRBV20-1; D: NA; DNA: TGCAGTGCTAGATCCCGCTGGTTCTTAGGGGGGAACACCGGGGAGCTGTTTTTT; CDR3: CSARSRWFLGGNTGELFF
J: TRBJ1-1; size: many; V: TRBV6-5; D: NA; DNA: TGTGCCAGCAGTTACGGGTTCATGAACACTGAAGCTTTCTTT; CDR3: CASSYGFMNTEAFF
J: TRBJ2-3; size: NA; V: TRBV7-2; D: NA; DNA: TGTGCCAGCAGCTTAGCGCCTAGTAGCTCAGATACGCAGTATTTT; CDR3: CASSLAPSSSDTQYF
J: TRBJ2-1; size: NA; V: TRBV24-1; D: TRBD2; DNA: TGTGCCACCAGTATTAGCGGGGGCTCCTACAATGAGCAGTTCTTC; CDR3: CATSISGGSYNEQFF
J: TRBJ2-7; size: many; V: TRBV7-8; D: TRBD1; DNA: TGTGCCAGCAGCCGACAGGGGACAACCTACGAGCAGTACTTC; CDR3: CASSRQGTTYEQYF
J: TRBJ2-3; size: NA; V: TRBV3-1; D: NA; DNA: TGTGCCAGCAGCCCGCGGCCAGTGGTAACGCAGTATTTT; CDR3: CASSPRPVVTQYF
J: TRBJ2-5; size: few; V: TRBV28; D: NA; DNA: TGTGCCAGCGGGGCCGGGCGGCAAGAGACCCAGTACTTC; CDR3: CASGAGRQETQYF
J: TRBJ2-2; size: NA; V: TRBV20-1; D: NA; DNA: TGCAGTGCTAGAGATGCCGGGGCAACCGGGGAGCTGTTTTTT; CDR3: CSARDAGATGELFF
J: TRBJ2-1; size: many; V: TRBV25-1; D: TRBD1; DNA: TGTGCCAGCTCCTACCGACCAAAGACAGGGGGATACAATGAGCAGTTCTTC; CDR3: CASSYRPKTGGYNEQFF
J: TRBJ2-4; size: NA; V: TRBV3-1; D: NA; DNA: TGTGCCAGCAGCCAAGGAAGGCCGACGGTAGCCAAAAACATTCAGTACTTC; CDR3: CASSQGRPTVAKNIQYF